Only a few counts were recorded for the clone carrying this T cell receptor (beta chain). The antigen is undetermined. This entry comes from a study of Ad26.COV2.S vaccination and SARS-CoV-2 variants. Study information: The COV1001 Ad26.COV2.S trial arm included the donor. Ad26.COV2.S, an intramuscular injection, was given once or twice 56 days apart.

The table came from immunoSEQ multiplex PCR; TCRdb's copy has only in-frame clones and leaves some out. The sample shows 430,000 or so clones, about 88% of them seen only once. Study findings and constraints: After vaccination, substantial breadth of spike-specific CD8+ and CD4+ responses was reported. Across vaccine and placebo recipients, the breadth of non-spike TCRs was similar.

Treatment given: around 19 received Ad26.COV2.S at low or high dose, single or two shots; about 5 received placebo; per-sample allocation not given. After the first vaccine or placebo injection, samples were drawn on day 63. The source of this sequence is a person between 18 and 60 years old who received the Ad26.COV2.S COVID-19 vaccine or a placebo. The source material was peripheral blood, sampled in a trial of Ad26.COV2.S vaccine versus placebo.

DNA of the CDR3: TGTGCCAGCAGCCCCCAGCGATCCGAGAATTCACCCCTCCACTTT. As protein: CASSPQRSENSPLHF. The chain joins TRBV9 to TRBJ1-6; D ambiguous. V lost 4 bases and J lost 7, with 15 bases in between. Germline V CDR1 and CDR2: SGDLS, YYNGEE. The CDR3 is 15 amino acids.